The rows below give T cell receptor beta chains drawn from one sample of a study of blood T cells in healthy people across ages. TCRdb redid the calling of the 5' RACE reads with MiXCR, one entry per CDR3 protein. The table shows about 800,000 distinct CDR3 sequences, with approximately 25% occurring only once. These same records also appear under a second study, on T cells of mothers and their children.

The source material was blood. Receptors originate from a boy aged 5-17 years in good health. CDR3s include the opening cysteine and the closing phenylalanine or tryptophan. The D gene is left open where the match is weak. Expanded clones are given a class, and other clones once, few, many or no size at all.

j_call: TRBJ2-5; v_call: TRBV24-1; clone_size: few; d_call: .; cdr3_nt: TGTGCCACCAGTGAGGGACTGGCCCAACAAGAGACCCAGTACTTC; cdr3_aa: CATSEGLAQQETQYF
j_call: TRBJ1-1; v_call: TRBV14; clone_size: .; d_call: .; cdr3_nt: TGTGCCAGCAGCCAAGATTGGGGAGGGTTGAGCACTGAAGCTTTCTTT; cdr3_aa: CASSQDWGGLSTEAFF
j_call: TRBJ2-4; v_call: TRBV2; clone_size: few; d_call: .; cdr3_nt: TGTGCCAGCAGTGAAGGGCAGGGTGGGAAAAACATTCAGTACTTC; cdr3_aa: CASSEGQGGKNIQYF
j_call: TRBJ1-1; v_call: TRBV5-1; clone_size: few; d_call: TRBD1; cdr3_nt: TGCGCCAGCAGCTTGGCCGACAGGGGAGTCACTGAAGCTTTCTTT; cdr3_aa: CASSLADRGVTEAFF
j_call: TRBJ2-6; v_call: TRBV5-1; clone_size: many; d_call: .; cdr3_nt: TGTGCCAGCAGCTTAGGAGCTGGGGCCAACGTCCTGACTTTC; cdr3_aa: CASSLGAGANVLTF
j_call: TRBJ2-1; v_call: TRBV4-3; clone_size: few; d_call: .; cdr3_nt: TGCGCCAGCAGCCAAGACGGGGGCTATGAGCAGTTCTTC; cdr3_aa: CASSQDGGYEQFF
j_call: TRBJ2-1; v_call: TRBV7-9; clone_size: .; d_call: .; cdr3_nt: TGTGCCAGCAGCTTAGCGGGAGACGTTTACAATGAGCAGTTCTTC; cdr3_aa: CASSLAGDVYNEQFF
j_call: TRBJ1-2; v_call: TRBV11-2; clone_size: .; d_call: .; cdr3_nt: TGTGCCTGCCGAGGCGCTAACTATGGCTACACCTTC; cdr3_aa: CACRGANYGYTF
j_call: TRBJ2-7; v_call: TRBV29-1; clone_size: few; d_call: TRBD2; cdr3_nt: TGCAGCGTTTTGGGAGGGAACTACGAGCAGTACTTC; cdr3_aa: CSVLGGNYEQYF
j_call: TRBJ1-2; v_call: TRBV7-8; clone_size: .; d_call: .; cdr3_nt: TGTGCCAGCAGCTTATCCGGGATTAAGGGCTACACCTTC; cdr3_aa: CASSLSGIKGYTF
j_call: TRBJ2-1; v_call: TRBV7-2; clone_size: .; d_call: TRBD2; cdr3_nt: TGTGCCAGCAGTGAGCGGGGGTGGGGGCAGTTCTTC; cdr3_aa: CASSERGWGQFF
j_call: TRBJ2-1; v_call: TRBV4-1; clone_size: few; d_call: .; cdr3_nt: TGCGCCAGCAGCCAAGATCCAAGGATCTACAATGAGCAGTTCTTC; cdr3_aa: CASSQDPRIYNEQFF
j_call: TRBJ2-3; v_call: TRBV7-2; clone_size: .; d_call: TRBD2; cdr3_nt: TGTGCCAGCAGCTTAGGGGACTATAGCACAGATACGCAGTATTTT; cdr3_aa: CASSLGDYSTDTQYF
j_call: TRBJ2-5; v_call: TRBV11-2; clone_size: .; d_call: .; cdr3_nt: TGTGCCAGCAGCATTGGTGGAGGGAGTAGAGAGACCCAGTACTTC; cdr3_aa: CASSIGGGSRETQYF
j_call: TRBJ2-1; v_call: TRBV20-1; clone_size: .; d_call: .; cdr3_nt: TGCAGTGCTACTACAGGGTTCCACAATGAGCAGTTCTTC; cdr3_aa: CSATTGFHNEQFF
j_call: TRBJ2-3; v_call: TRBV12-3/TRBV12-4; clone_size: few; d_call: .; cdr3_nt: TGTGCCAGCAGTCCCCTAGCCGGACACACAGATACGCAGTATTTT; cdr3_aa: CASSPLAGHTDTQYF
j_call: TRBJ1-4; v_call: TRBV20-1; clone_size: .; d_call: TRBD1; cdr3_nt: TGCAGTGCTAGAGAAGGGACAGGGGGCGGGGAAAAACTGTTTTTT; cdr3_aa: CSAREGTGGGEKLFF
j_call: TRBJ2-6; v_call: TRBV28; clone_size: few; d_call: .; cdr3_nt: TGTGCCAGCACCATAGGGAGCCAGTTTTCCTCTGGGGCCAACGTCCTGACTTTC; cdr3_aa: CASTIGSQFSSGANVLTF
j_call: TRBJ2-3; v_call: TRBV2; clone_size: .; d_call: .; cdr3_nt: TGTGCCAGCAACCAGCCCCTGTCTCCCGCGCAGTATTTT; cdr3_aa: CASNQPLSPAQYF
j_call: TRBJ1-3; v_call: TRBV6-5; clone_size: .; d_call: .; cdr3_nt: TGTGCCAGCAGTCCTGAACGGAACACCATATATTTT; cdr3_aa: CASSPERNTIYF
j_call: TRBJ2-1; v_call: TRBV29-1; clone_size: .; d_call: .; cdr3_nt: TGCAGCGTTGAATTTTCGAACTCCTACAATGAGCAGTTCTTC; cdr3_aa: CSVEFSNSYNEQFF
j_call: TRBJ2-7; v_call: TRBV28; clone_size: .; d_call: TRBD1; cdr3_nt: TGTGCCAGCAGTTTTAGGGGGCGTTGGAACGAGCAGTACTTC; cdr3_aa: CASSFRGRWNEQYF
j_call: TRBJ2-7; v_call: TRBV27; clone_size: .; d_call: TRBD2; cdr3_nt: TGTGCCAGCAGTGCGAGCGGGAGGGCCCGAGTCTACGAGCAGTACTTC; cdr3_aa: CASSASGRARVYEQYF
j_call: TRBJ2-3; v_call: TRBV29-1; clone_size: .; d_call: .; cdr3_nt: TGCAGCGTTGAAGGAAGCCGGGACCTAGGCACAGATACGCAGTATTTT; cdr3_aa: CSVEGSRDLGTDTQYF
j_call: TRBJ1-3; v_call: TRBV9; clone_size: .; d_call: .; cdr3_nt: TGTGCCAGCAGCGTAGCCTGGGGCTCTGGAAACACCATATATTTT; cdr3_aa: CASSVAWGSGNTIYF
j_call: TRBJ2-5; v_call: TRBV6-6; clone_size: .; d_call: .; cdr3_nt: TGTGCCAGCAGCCTTCCCCCGACAGGAAACCAAGAGACCCAGTACTTC; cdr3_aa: CASSLPPTGNQETQYF
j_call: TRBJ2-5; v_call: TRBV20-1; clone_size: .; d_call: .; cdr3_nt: TGCAGTGCTAGGGAAACGGGGCGCCTCCAGTACTTC; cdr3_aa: CSARETGRLQYF
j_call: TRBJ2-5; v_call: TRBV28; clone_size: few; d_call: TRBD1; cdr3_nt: TGTGCCAGCAGTTTTTGGACAGGAATACGAGAGACCCAGTACTTC; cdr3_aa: CASSFWTGIRETQYF
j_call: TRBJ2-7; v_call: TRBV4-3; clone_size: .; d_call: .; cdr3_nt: TGCGCCAGCAGCCAAGATAATGGGGGGGGCGACGAGCAGTACTTC; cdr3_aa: CASSQDNGGGDEQYF
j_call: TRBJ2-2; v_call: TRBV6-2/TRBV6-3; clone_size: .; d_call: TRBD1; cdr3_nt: TGTGCCAGCAAGACAGGGTGGGACACCGGGGAGCTGTTTTTT; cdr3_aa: CASKTGWDTGELFF
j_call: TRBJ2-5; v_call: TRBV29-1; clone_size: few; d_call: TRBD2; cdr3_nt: TGCAGCGTTCCAGACCCCCTAGCGGGAGAGATAGAGACCCAGTACTTC; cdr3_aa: CSVPDPLAGEIETQYF
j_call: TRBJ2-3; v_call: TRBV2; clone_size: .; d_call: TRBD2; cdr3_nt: TGTGCCAGCGGGACTAGCGGGGGGTCTAGCACAGATACGCAGTATTTT; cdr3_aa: CASGTSGGSSTDTQYF
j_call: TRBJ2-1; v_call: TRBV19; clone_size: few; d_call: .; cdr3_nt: TGTGCCAGTAGTATACGCCCTGAGTCGAACAATGAGCAGTTCTTC; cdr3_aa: CASSIRPESNNEQFF
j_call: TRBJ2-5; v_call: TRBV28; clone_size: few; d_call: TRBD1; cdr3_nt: TGTGCCAGCAGCCCCTGGACAGGGGGATTGGAGGAGCAGTACTTC; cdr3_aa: CASSPWTGGLEEQYF
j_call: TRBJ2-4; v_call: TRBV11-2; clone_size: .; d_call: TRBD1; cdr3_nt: TGTGCCAGCAGCTTTGGAGCAGGGGGCACGAAAAACATTCAGTACTTC; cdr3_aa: CASSFGAGGTKNIQYF
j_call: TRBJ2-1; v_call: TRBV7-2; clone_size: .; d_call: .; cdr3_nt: TGTGCCAGCAGCGAGGCCGGGACTGGACCAAATGAGCAGTTCTTC; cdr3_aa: CASSEAGTGPNEQFF
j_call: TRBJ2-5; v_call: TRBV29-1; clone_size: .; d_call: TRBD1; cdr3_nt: TGCAGCGTTGAAGACCTGGGACAGGTCCAAGAGACCCAGTACTTC; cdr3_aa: CSVEDLGQVQETQYF
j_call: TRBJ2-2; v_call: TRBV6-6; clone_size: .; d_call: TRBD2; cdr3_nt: TGTGCCAGCAGTTACCCCAGCGGGGGGGCCTCCGGGGAGCTGTTTTTT; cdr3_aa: CASSYPSGGASGELFF
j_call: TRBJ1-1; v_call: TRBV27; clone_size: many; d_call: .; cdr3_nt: TGCGCCAGCAGCTTTACGGGGAACACTGAAGCTTTCTTT; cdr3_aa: CASSFTGNTEAFF
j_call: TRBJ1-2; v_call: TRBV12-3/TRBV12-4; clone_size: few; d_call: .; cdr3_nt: TGTGCCAGCAGGGACCCCCGGAGGGCTGGCTACACCTTC; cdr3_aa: CASRDPRRAGYTF
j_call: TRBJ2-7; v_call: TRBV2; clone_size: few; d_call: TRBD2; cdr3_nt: TGTGCCAGCATTGGGACTAGCGGGAGGGCCTACGAGCAGTACTTC; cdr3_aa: CASIGTSGRAYEQYF
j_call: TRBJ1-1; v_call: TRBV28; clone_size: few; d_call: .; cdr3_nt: TGTGCCAGCAGTTTGGTGGGGCATTCGGACACTGAAGCTTTCTTT; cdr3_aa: CASSLVGHSDTEAFF
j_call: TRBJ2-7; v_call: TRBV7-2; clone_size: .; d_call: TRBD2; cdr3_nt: TGTGCCAGCAGCGACCAAGGACTAGCGGGAAGAAGCGAGCAGTACTTC; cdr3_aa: CASSDQGLAGRSEQYF
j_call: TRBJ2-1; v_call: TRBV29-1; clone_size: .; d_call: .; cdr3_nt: TGCAGCGGGGGGCTTGGGTCCAATGAGCAGTTCTTC; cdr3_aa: CSGGLGSNEQFF
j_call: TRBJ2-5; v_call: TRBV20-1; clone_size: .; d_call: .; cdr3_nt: TGCAGTGCTAGACGTGCGGGGCTCCAAGAGACCCAGTACTTC; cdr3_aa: CSARRAGLQETQYF
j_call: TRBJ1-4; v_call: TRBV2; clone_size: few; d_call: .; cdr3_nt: TGTGCCAGTTCCCGGGGTTTGGATGAAAGACTGTTTTTT; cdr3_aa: CASSRGLDERLFF
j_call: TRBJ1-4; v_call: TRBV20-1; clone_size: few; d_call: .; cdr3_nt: TGCAGTGCTCGTCACGGTGACAGGACAGTAGAAAAACTGTTTTTT; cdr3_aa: CSARHGDRTVEKLFF
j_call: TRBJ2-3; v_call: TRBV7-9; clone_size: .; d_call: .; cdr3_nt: TGTGCCAGCAGCACTGGCCCGGGACGGAGAGATTTTAGCACAGATACGCAGTATTTT; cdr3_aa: CASSTGPGRRDFSTDTQYF
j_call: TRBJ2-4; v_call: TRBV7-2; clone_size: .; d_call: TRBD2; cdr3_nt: TGTGCCAGCAGCCGACTAGCGGGGGCCAAAAACATTCAGTACTTC; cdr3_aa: CASSRLAGAKNIQYF
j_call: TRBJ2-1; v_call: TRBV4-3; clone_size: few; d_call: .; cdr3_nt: TGCGCCAGCAGCCAAGCGAGGGGTCTAGGGGGTGAGCAGTTCTTC; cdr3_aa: CASSQARGLGGEQFF
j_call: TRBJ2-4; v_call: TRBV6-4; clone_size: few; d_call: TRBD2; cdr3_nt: TGTGCCAGCAGTGCCCGACCACTAGCGGGGGGGCCGGACAAAAACATTCAGTACTTC; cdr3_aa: CASSARPLAGGPDKNIQYF
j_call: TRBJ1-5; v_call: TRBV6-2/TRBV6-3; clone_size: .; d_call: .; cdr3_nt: TGTGCCAGCAGTGGTCGAAGACAGGAGTTCCTCAATCAGCCCCAGCATTTT; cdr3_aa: CASSGRRQEFLNQPQHF